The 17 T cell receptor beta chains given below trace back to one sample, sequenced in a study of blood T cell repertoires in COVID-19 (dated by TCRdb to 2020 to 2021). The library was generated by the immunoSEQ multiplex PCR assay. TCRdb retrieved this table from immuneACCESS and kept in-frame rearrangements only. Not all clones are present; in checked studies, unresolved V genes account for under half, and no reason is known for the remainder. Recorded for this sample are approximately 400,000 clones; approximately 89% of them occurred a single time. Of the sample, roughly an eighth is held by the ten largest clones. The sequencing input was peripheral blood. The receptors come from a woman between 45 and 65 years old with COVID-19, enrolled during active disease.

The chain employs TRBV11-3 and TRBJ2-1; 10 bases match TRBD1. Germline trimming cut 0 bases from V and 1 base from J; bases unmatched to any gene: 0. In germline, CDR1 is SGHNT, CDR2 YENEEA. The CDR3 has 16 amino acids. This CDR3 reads CASSLEGQGSYNEQFF. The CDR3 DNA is TGTGCCAGCAGCTTAGAGGGACAGGGGTCCTACAATGAGCAGTTCTTC. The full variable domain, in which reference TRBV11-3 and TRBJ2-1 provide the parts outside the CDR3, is EAGVVQSPRYKIIEKKQPVAFWCNPISGHNTLYWYLQNLGQGPELLIRYENEEAVDDSQLPKDRFSAERLKGVDSTLKIQPAELGDSAVYLCASSLEGQGSYNEQFFGPGTRLTVL.

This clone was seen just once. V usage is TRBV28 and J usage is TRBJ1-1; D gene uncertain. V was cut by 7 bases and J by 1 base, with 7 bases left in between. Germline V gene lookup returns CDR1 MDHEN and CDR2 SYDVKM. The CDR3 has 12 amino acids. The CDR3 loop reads CASKQSNTEAFF. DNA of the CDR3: TGTGCCAGCAAACAGTCGAACACTGAAGCTTTCTTT.

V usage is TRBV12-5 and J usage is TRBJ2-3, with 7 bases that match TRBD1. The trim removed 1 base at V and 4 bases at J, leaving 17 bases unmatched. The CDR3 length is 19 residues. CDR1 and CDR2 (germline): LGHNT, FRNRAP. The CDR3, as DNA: TGTGCTAGTGGTTTGGCCCCACGACAGGGCCACAGACTTGCAGATACGCAGTATTTT. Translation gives CASGLAPRQGHRLADTQYF.

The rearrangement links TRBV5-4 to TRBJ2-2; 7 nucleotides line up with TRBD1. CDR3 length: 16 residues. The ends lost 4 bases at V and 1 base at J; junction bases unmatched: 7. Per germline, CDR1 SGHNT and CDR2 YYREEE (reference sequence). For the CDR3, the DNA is TGTGCCAGCAGCCTAGAGCAGGGGGTGAACACCGGGGAGCTGTTTTTT. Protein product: CASSLEQGVNTGELFF.

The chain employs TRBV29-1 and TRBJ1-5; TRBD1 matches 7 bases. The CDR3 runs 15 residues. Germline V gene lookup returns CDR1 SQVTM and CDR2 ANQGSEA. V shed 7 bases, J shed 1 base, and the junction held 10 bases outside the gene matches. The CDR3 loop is CSAPSTGKSNQPQHF. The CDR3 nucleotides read TGCAGCGCACCCTCGACAGGGAAAAGCAATCAGCCCCAGCATTTT.

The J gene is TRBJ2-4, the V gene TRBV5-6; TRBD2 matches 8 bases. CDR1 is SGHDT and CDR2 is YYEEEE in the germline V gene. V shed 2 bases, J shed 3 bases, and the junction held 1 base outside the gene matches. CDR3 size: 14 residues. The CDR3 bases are TGTGCCAGCAGCTTCCGGGGGGGCAAAAACATTCAGTACTTC. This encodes CASSFRGGKNIQYF.

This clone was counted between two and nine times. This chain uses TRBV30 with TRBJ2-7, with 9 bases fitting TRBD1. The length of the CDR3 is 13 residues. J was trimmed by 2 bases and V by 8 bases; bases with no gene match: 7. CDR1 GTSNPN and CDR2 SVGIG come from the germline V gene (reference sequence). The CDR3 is CAGHRGLPYEQYF. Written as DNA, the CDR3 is TGTGCCGGTCACAGGGGGCTTCCCTACGAGCAGTACTTC.

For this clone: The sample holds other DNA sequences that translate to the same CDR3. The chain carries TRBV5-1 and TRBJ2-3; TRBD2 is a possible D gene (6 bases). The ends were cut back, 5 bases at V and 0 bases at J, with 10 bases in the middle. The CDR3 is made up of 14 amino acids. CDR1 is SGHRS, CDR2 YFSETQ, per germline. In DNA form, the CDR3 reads TGCGCCAGCAGTGGGGGACTTAGCACAGATACGCAGTATTTT. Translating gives CASSGGLSTDTQYF.

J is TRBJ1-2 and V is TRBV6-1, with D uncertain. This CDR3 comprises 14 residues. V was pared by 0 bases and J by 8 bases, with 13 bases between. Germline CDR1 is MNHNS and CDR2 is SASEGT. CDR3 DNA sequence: TGTGCCAGCAGTGAAGCTGACCTCGGGAGGGGCTACACCTTC. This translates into CASSEADLGRGYTF.

Here the CDR3 DNA reads TGTGCCAGCAGCTTAGGGGGCGCTGGGGCCAACGTCCTGACTTTC. Protein product: CASSLGGAGANVLTF. The chain joins TRBV7-3 to TRBJ2-6, with D perhaps matching TRBD1 (6 bases). CDR1 and CDR2 from the germline V gene are SGHTA and FQGTGA. The CDR3 has 15 residues. The germline V and J ends were trimmed by 2 bases and 2 bases, with 7 bases remaining between them.

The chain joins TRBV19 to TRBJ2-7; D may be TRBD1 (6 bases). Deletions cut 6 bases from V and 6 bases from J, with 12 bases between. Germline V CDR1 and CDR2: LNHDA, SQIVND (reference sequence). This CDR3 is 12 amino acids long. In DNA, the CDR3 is TGTGCCAGTAGCCAAGGACAGAGCGAGCAGTACTTC. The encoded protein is CASSQGQSEQYF.

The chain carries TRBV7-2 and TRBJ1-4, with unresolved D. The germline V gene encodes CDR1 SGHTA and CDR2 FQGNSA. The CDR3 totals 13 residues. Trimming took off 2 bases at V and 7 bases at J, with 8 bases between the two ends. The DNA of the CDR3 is TGTGCCAGCAGCTTAAGCCGAAGTGAAAAACTGTTTTTT. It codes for CASSLSRSEKLFF.

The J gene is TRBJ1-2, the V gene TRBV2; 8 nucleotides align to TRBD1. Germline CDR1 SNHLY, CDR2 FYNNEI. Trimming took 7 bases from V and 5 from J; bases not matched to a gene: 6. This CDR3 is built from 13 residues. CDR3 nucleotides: TGTGCCAGCATTACAGGGGGGCGTTATGGCTACACCTTC. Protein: CASITGGRYGYTF.

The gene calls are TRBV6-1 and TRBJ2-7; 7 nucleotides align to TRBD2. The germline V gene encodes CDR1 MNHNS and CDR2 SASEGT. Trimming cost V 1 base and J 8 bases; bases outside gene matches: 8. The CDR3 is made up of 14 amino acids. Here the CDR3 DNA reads TGTGCCAGCAGTGAAGGGGGGGGTTTGGCAAAGCAGTACTTC. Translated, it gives CASSEGGGLAKQYF.

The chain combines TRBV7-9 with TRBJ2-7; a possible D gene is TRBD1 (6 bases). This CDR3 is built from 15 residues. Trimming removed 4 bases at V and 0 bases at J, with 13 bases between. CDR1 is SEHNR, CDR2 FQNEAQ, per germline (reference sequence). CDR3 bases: TGTGCCAGCAGCTCAGGACAGCCCTCCTCCTACGAGCAGTACTTC. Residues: CASSSGQPSSYEQYF.

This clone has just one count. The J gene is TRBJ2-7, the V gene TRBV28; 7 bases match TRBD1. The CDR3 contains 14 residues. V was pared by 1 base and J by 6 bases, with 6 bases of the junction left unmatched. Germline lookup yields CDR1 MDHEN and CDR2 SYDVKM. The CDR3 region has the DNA TGTGCCAGCAGTTTATCACAGGGGACCTCCGAGCAGTACTTC. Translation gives CASSLSQGTSEQYF.

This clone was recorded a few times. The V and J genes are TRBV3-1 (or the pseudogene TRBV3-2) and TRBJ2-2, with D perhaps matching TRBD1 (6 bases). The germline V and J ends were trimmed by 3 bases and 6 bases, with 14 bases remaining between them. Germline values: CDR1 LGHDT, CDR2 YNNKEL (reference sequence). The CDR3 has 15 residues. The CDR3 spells CASSHTQGTAGELFF. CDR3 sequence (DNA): TGTGCCAGCAGCCACACACAGGGTACAGCCGGGGAGCTGTTTTTT.